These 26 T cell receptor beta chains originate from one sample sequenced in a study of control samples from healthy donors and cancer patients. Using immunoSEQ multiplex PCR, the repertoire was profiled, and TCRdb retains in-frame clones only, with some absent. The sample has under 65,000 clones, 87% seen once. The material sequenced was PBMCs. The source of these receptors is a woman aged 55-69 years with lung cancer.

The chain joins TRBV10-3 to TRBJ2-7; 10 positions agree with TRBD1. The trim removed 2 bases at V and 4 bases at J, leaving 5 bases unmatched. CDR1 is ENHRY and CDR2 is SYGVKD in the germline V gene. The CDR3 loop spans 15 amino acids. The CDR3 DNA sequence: TGTGCCATCAGTGAGAGACAGGGGGCTGGATACGAGCAGTACTTC. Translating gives CAISERQGAGYEQYF.

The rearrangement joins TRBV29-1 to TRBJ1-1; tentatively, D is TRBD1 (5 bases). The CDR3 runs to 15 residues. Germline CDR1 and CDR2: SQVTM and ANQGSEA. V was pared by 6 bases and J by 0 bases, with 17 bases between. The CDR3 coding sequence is TGCAGCGTCGACCGGGGCTGGGGGATGAACACTGAAGCTTTCTTT. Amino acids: CSVDRGWGMNTEAFF.

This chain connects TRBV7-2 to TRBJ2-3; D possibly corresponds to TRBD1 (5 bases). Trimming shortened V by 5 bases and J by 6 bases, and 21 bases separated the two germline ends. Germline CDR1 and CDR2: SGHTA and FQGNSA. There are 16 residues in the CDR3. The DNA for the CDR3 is TGTGCCAGCAGCCCGTCGGCAGGGTCTTCTTTCGATACGCAGTATTTT. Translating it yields CASSPSAGSSFDTQYF.

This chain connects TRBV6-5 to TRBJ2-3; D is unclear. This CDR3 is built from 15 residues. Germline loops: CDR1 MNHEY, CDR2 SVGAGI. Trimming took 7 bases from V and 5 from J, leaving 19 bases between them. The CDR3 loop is CASNPRTTAGDTQYF. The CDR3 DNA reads TGTGCCAGCAATCCCCGGACCACTGCTGGAGATACGCAGTATTTT.

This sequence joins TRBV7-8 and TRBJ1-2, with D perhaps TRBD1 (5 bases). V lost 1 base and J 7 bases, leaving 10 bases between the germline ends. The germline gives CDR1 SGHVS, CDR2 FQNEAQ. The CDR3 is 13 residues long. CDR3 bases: TGTGCCAGCAGCTTAGGGGGGGAGGTTGGCTACACCTTC. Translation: CASSLGGEVGYTF.

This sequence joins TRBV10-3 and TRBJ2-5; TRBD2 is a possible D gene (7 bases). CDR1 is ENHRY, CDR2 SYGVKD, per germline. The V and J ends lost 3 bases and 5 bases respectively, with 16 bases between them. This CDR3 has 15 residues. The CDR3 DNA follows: TGTGCCATCAGTGAAGGAGGGGGGGCCGGGGAGACCCAGTACTTC. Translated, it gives CAISEGGGAGETQYF.

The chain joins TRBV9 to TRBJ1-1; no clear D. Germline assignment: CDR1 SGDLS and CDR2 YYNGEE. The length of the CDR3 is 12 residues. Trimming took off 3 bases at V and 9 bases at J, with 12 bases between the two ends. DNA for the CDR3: TGTGCCAGCAGCGCCTCCGGGAGGCAAGCTTTCTTT. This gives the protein CASSASGRQAFF.

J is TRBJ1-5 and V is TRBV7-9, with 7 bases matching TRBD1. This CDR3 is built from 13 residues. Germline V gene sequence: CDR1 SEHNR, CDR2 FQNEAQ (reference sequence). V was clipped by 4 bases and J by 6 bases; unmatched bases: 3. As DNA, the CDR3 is TGTGCCAGCAGCTCAGGGACAGTTCAGCCCCAGCATTTT. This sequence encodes CASSSGTVQPQHF.

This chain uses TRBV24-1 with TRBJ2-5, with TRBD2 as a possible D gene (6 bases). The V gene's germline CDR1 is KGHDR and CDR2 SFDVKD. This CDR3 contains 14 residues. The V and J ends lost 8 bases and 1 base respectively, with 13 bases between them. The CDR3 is CATKGRGSQETQYF. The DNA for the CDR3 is TGTGCCACCAAGGGGCGGGGCAGCCAAGAGACCCAGTACTTC.

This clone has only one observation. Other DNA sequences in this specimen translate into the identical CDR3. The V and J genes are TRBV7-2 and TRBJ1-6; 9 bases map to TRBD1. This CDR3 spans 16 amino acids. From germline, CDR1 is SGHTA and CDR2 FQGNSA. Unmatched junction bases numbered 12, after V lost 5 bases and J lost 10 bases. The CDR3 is CASSLGQGPPGSPLHF. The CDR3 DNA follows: TGTGCCAGCAGCCTCGGACAGGGGCCCCCGGGGTCACCCCTCCACTTT.

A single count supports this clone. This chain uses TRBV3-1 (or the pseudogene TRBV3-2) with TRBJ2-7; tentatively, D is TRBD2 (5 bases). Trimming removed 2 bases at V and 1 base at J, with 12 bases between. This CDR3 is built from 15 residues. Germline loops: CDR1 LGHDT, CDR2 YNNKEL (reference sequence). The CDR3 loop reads CASSQRGLFSYEQYF. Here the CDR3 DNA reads TGTGCCAGCAGCCAAAGAGGGCTATTTTCCTACGAGCAGTACTTC.

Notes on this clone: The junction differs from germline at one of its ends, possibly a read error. CDR3 nucleotides: TGTGCCAGCAGCTTGGACGGTGCAGGCAAGGCCTTC. It is translated as CASSLDGAGKAF. The chain has TRBV5-4 and TRBJ1-2; no definite D call. The CDR3 has 12 residues. Germline CDR1 is SGHNT and CDR2 is YYREEE (reference sequence).

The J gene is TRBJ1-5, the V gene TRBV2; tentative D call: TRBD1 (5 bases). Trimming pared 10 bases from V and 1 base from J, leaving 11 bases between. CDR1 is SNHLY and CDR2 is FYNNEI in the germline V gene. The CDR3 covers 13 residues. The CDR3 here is CATSTESNQPQHF. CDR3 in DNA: TGTGCCACCTCGACAGAGAGCAATCAGCCCCAGCATTTT.

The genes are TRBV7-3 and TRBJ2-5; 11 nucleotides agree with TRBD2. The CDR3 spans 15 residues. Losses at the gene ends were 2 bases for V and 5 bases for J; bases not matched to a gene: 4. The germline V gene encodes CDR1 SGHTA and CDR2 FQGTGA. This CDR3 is CASSLPSGGIETQYF. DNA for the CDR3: TGTGCCAGCAGCTTACCTAGCGGGGGGATCGAGACCCAGTACTTC.

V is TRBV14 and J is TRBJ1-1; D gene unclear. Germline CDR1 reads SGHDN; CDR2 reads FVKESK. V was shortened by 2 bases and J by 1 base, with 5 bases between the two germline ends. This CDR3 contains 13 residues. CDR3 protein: CASSQSRNTEAFF. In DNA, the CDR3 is TGTGCCAGCAGCCAAAGTCGGAACACTGAAGCTTTCTTT.

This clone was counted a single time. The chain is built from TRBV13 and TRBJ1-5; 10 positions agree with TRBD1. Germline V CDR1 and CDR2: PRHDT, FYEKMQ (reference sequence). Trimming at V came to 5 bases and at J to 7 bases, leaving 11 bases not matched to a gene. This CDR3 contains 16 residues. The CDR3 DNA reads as TGTGCCAGCAGCCGATTCATGACAGGGGGCGGACAGCCCCAGCATTTT. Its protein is CASSRFMTGGGQPQHF.

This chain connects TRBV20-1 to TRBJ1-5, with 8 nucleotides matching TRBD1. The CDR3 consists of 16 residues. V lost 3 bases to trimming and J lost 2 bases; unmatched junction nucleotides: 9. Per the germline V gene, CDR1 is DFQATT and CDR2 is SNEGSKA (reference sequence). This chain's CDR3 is CSASPTGGGGNQPQHF. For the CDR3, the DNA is TGCAGTGCTAGTCCAACAGGGGGAGGGGGCAATCAGCCCCAGCATTTT.

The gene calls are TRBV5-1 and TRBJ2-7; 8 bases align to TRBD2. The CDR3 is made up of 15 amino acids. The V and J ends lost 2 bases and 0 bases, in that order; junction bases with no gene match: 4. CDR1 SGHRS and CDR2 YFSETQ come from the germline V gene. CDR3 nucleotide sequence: TGCGCCAGCAGCTTAGGACTAGCTATCTCCTACGAGCAGTACTTC. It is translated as CASSLGLAISYEQYF.

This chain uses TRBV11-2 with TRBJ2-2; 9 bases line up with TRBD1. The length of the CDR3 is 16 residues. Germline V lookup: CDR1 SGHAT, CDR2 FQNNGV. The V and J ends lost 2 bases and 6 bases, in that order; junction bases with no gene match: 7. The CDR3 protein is CASSLQGQGSSGELFF. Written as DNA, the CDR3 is TGTGCCAGCAGCTTACAGGGACAGGGCTCCTCCGGGGAGCTGTTTTTT.

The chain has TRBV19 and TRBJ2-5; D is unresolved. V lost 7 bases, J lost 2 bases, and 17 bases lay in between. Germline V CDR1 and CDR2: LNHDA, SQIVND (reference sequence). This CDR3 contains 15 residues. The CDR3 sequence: CASNPTWGFQETQYF. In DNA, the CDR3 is TGTGCCAGTAATCCGACTTGGGGTTTTCAAGAGACCCAGTACTTC.

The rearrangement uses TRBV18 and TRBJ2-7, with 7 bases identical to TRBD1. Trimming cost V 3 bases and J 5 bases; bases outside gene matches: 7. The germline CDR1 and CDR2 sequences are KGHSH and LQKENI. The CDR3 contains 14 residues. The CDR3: CASSPGDSNNEQYF. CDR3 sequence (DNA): TGTGCCAGCTCACCCGGGGACAGTAATAACGAGCAGTACTTC.

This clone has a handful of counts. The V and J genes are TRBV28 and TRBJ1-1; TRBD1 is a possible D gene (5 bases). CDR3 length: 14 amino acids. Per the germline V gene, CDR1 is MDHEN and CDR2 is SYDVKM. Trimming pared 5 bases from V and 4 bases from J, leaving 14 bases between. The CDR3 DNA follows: TGTGCCAGCAGTCCGCCTGCAAGGGGCACTGAAGCTTTCTTT. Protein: CASSPPARGTEAFF.

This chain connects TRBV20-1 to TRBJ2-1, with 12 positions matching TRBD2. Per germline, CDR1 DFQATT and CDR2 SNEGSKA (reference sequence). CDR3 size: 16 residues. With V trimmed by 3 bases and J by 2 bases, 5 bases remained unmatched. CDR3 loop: CSASWTSGAPYNEQFF. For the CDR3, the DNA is TGCAGTGCTAGTTGGACTAGCGGGGCACCCTACAATGAGCAGTTCTTC.

The CDR3 DNA is TGTGCCATCAGTGGTACAGGGGGCGGGACCCAGTACTTC. Translating it yields CAISGTGGGTQYF. V is TRBV10-3 and J is TRBJ2-5; 9 bases align to TRBD1. The CDR3 spans 13 residues. Losses at the gene ends were 4 bases for V and 7 bases for J; bases not matched to a gene: 4. Germline V gene lookup returns CDR1 ENHRY and CDR2 SYGVKD.

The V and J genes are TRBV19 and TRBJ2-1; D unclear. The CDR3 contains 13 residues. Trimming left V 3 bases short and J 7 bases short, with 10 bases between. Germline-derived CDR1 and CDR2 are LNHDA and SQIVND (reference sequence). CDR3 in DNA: TGTGCCAGTAGTATCAACGGTCGGAATGAGCAGTTCTTC. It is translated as CASSINGRNEQFF.

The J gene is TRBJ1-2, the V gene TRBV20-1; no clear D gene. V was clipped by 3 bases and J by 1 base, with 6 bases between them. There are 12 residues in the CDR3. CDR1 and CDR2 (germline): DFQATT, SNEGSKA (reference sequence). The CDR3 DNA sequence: TGCAGTGCTAGTGGGAGTAACTATGGCTACACCTTC. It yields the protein CSASGSNYGYTF.